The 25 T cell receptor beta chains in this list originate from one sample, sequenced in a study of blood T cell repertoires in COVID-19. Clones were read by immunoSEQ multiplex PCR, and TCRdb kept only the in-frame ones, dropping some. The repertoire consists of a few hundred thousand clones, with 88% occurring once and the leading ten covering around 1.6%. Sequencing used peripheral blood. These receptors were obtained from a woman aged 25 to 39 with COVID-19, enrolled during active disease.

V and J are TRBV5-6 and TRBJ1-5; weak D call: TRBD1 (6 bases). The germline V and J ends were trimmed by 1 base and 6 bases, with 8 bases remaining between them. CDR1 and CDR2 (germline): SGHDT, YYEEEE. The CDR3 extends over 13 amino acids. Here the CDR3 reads CASSLRGTQPQHF. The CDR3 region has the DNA TGTGCCAGCAGCTTGAGGGGGACTCAGCCCCAGCATTTT.

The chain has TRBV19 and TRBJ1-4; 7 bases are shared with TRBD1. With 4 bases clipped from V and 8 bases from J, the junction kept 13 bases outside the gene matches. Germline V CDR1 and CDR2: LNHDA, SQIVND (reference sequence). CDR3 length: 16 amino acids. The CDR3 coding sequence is TGTGCCAGTAGTACTAGAGGAGGGACAGATGTGGAAAAACTGTTTTTT. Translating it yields CASSTRGGTDVEKLFF.

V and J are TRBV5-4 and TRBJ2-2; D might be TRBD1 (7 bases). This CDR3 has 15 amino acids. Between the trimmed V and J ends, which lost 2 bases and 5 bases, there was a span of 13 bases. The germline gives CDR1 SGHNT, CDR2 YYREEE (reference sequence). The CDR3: CASSFAGGGTGELFF. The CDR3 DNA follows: TGTGCCAGCAGCTTTGCAGGGGGAGGTACCGGGGAGCTGTTTTTT.

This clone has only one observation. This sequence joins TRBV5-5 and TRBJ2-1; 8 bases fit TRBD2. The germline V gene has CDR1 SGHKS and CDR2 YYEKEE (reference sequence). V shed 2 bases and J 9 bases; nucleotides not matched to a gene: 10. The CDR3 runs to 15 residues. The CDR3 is CASSFGGGPGGEQFF. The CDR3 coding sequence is TGTGCCAGCAGCTTTGGCGGGGGGCCCGGTGGTGAGCAGTTCTTC. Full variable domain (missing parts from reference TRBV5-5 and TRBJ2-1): DAGVTQSPTHLIKTRGQQVTLRCSPISGHKSVSWYQQVLGQGPQFIFQYYEKEERGRGNFPDRFSARQFPNYSSELNVNALLLGDSALYLCASSFGGGPGGEQFFGPGTRLTVL.

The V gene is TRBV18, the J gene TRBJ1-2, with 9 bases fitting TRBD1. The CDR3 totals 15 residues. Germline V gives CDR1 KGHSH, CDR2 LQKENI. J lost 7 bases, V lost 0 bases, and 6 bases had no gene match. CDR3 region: CASSPPGQGLSGYTF. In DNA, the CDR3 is TGTGCCAGCTCACCACCGGGACAGGGTTTAAGTGGCTACACCTTC.

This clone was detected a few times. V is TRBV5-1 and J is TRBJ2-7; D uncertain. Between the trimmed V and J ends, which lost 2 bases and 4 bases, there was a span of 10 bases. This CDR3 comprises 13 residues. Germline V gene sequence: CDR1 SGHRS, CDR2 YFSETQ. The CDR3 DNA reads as TGCGCCAGCAGCTTACTTCGATCGTACGAGCAGTACGTC. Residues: CASSLLRSYEQYV.

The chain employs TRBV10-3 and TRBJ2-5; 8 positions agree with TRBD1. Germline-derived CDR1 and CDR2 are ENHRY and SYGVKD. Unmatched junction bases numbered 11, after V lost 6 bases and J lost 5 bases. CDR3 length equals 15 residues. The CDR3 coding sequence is TGTGCCATCAGACTAGGACAGGGAAGGTCGGAGACCCAGTACTTC. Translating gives CAIRLGQGRSETQYF.

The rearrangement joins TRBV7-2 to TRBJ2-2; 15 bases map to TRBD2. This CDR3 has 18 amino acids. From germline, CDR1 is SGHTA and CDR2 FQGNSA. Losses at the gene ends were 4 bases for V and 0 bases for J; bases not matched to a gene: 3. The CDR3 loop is CASSSGLAGGPNTGELFF. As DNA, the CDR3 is TGTGCCAGCAGCTCCGGACTAGCGGGGGGGCCGAACACCGGGGAGCTGTTTTTT.

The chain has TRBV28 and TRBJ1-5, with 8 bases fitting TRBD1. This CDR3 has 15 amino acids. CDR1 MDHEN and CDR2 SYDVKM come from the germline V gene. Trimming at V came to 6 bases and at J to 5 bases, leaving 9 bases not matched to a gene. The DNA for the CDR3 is TGTGCCAGCAGCTCGGACAGGGAAGTGGATCAGCCCCAGCATTTT. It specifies CASSSDREVDQPQHF.

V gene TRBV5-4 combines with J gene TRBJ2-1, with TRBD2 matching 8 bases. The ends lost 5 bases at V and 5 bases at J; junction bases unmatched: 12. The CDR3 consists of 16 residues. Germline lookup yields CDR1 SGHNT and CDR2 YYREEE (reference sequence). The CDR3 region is CASSLRGRGADNEQFF. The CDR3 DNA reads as TGTGCCAGCAGTCTGCGAGGGCGGGGGGCGGACAATGAGCAGTTCTTC. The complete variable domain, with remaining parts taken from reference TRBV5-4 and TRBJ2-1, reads ETGVTQSPTHLIKTRGQQVTLRCSSQSGHNTVSWYQQALGQGPQFIFQYYREEENGRGNFPPRFSGLQFPNYSSELNVNALELDDSALYLCASSLRGRGADNEQFFGPGTRLTVL.

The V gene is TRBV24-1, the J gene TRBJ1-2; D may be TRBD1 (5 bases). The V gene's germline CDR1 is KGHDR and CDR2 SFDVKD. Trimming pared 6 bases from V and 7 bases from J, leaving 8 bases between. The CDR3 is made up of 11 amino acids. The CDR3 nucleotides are TGTGCCACCAGTTGGAGGGGTGGCTACACCTTC. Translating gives CATSWRGGYTF.

This CDR3 reads CASKGHLGVGEQYF. For the CDR3, the DNA is TGTGCCAGCAAGGGACACCTGGGGGTAGGCGAGCAGTACTTC. This chain joins TRBV2 and TRBJ2-7; D might be TRBD1 (6 bases). CDR3 length: 14 amino acids. The V gene lost 7 bases and the J gene lost 6 bases, with 19 bases spanning the gap. Germline-derived CDR1 and CDR2 are SNHLY and FYNNEI. Full variable domain (missing parts from reference TRBV2 and TRBJ2-7): EPEVTQTPSHQVTQMGQEVILRCVPISNHLYFYWYRQILGQKVEFLVSFYNNEISEKSEIFDDQFSVERPDGSNFTLKIRSTKLEDSAMYFCASKGHLGVGEQYFGPGTRLTVT.

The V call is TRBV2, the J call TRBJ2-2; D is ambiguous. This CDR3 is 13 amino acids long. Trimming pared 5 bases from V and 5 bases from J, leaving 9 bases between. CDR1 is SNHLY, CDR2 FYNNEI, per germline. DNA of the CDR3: TGTGCCAGCAGTCGGAGAGGAACCGGGGAGCTGTTTTTT. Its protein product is CASSRRGTGELFF.

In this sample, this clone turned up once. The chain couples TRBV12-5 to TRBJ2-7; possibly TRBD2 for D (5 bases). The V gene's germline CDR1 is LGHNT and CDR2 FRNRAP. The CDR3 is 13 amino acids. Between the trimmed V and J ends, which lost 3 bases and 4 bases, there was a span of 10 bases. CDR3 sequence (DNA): TGTGCTAGTGGTTTCGGGGAGAATTACGAGCAGTACTTC. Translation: CASGFGENYEQYF.

The CDR3 loop is CASSFRGGDQPQHF. The CDR3 DNA is TGTGCCAGCAGTTTTCGGGGGGGGGATCAGCCCCAGCATTTT. The chain recombines TRBV27 with TRBJ1-5; tentative D call: TRBD1 (5 bases). The germline V gene encodes CDR1 MNHEY and CDR2 SMNVEV (reference sequence). The CDR3 spans 14 residues. Trimming cost V 3 bases and J 5 bases, with 11 bases left between them.

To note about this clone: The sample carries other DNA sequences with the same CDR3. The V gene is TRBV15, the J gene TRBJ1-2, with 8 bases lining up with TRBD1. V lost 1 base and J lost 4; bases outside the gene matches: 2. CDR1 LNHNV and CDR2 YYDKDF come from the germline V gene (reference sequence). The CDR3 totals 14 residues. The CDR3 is CATSRGGQGYGYTF. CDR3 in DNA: TGTGCCACCAGCAGAGGAGGACAGGGCTATGGCTACACCTTC.

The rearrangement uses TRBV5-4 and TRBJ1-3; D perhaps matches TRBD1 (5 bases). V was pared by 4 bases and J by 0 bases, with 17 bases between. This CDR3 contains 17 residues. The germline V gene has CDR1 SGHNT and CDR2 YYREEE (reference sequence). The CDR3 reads CASSPGHQGISGNTIYF. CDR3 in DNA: TGTGCCAGCAGCCCCGGTCATCAGGGTATCTCTGGAAACACCATATATTTT.

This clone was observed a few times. The CDR3 here is CASREGGARSTEAFF. The CDR3 region has the DNA TGTGCCAGCAGGGAGGGGGGGGCGCGGAGCACTGAAGCTTTCTTT. The chain has TRBV7-8 and TRBJ1-1; D perhaps matches TRBD1 (6 bases). The V and J ends lost 6 bases and 4 bases respectively, with 18 bases between them. This CDR3 is 15 amino acids long. The germline gives CDR1 SGHVS, CDR2 FQNEAQ.

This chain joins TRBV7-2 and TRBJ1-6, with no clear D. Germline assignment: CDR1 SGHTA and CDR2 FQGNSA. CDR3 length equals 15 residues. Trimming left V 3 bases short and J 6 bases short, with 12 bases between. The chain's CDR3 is CASSFAGVINSPLHF. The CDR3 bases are TGTGCCAGCAGCTTTGCGGGAGTTATTAATTCACCCCTCCACTTT.

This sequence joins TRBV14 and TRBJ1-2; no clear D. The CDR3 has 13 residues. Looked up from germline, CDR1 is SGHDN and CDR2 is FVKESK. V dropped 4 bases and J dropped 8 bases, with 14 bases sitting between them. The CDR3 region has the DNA TGTGCCAGCAGCCTGAACAGCGGAGTGGGCTACACCTTC. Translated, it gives CASSLNSGVGYTF. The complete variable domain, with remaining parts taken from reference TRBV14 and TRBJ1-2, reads EAGVTQFPSHSVIEKGQTVTLRCDPISGHDNLYWYRRVMGKEIKFLLHFVKESKQDESGMPNNRFLAERTGGTYSTLKVQPAELEDSGVYFCASSLNSGVGYTFGSGTRLTVV.

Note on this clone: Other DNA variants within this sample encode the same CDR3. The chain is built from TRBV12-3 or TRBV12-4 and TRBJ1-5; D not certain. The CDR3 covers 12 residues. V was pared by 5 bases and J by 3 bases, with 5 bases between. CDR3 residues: CASSPSNQPQHF. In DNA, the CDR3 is TGTGCCAGCAGTCCCTCCAATCAGCCCCAGCATTTT.

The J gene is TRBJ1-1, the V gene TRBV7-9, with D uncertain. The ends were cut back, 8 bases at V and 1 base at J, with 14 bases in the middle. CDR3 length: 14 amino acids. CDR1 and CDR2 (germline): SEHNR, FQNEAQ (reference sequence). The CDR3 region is CASLPGWGNTEAFF. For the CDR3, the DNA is TGTGCCAGCCTCCCGGGGTGGGGGAACACTGAAGCTTTCTTT.

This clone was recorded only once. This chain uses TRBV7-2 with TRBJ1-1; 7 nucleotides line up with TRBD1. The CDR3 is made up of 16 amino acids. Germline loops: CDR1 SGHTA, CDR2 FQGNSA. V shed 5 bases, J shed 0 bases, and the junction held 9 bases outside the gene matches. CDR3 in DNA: TGTGCCAGCAGCATCTACCCACAGGGGATGAACACTGAAGCTTTCTTT. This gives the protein CASSIYPQGMNTEAFF.

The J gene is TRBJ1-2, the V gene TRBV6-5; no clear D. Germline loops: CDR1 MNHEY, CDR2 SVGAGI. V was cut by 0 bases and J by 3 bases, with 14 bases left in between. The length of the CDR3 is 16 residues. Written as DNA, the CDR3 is TGTGCCAGCAGTTACTCGAGGGCCTCACCCCACTATGGCTACACCTTC. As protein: CASSYSRASPHYGYTF.

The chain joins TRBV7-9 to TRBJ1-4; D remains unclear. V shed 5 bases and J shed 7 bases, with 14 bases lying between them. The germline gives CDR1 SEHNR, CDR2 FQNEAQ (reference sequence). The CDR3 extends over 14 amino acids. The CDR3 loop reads CASSDNALGEKLFF. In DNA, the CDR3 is TGTGCCAGCAGCGATAATGCCCTAGGTGAAAAACTGTTTTTT.